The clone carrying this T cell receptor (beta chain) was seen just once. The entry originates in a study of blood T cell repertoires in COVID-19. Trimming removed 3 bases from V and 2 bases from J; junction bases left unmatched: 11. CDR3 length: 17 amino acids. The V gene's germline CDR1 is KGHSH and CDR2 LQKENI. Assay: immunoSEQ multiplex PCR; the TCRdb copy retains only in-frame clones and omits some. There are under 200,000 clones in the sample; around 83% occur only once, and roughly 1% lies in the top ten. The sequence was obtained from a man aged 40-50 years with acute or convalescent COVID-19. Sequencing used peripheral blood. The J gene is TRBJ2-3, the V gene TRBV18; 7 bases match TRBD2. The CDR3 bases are TGTGCCAGCTCACCGGTAAGCGGGGCTGGCTACACAGATACGCAGTATTTT. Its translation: CASSPVSGAGYTDTQYF.